The sequence of this T cell receptor beta chain was determined in a study of T cells in Graves' hyperthyroidism and ophthalmopathy. The CDR3 is 15 residues long. The germline V gene has CDR1 KGHSH and CDR2 LQKENI. V gave up 3 bases and J gave up 4 bases; unmatched junction bases: 3. This clonotype has a handful of counts. Uncontrolled infection, other autoimmune disease, pregnancy or lactation barred patients from enrollment. The study based diagnoses on clinical symptoms, serum thyroxine and TRAb, thyroid ultrasound and orbital computed tomography. Fresh peripheral blood, more than 8 ml of it, supplied the PBMCs. Amplification targeted TCR beta CDR3 regions from RNA transcripts. The primer set for the first-round RT-PCR of the TCR CDR3 was HTBI. A single record per CDR3 protein comes from TCRdb applying MiXCR to the multiplex PCR reads. The sample holds about 180,000 distinct CDR3 sequences, about 17% seen once.

The sequencing sample was made of blood. The V call is TRBV18, the J call TRBJ1-2; 12 bases fit TRBD1. The TCR originated in a woman aged 45-59 years with Graves' hyperthyroidism. CDR3 DNA: TGTGCCAGCTCACCGGGACAGGGGGCCGGCTATGGCTACACCTTC. Amino acids: CASSPGQGAGYGYTF. The entire variable domain, with the rest obtained from reference TRBV18 and TRBJ1-2, is as follows: NAGVMQNPRHLVRRRGQEARLRCSPMKGHSHVYWYRQLPEEGLKFMVYLQKENIIDESGMPKERFSAEFPKEGPSILRIQQVVRGDSAAYFCASSPGQGAGYGYTFGSGTRLTVV.